What follows is one TCR beta chain and its context. This table comes from immunoSEQ multiplex PCR, and its TCRdb copy is limited to in-frame clones, with some not included. Of approximately 75,000 clones in the sample, about four fifths are singletons; the top ten hold around 0.6%. This entry is derived from a study of CD4 T cell repertoires in COVID-19. As for the study in general: After more than eight days of IL-2 expansion, CFSE-low cells were relabeled and restimulated with other coronavirus spikes.

CDR3 length equals 14 residues. The germline CDR1 and CDR2 sequences are SQVTM and ANQGSEA. Unmatched junction bases numbered 10, after V lost 6 bases and J lost 5 bases. The chain links TRBV29-1 to TRBJ1-1; 9 bases line up with TRBD1. The starting material was CD4+ T cells from peripheral blood, obtained after recovery from COVID-19. This receptor was identified in a human donor who had COVID-19. In nucleotides, the CDR3 is TGCAGCGTGGGACAGGGAGGAGGGGGAACTGAAGCTTTCTTT. Translating it yields CSVGQGGGGTEAFF.